This T cell receptor (beta chain) was profiled in a study of blood T cell repertoires in COVID-19. CDR1 is SGHRS, CDR2 YFSETQ, per germline. The CDR3 runs 14 residues. Trimming cost V 0 bases and J 7 bases, with 10 bases left between them. In this sample, this clone turned up many times. This table comes from immunoSEQ multiplex PCR, and its TCRdb copy is limited to in-frame clones, with some not included. The sample has about 160,000 clones; just under 85% are singletons. V is TRBV5-1 and J is TRBJ2-2; D remains unclear. This receptor was identified in a woman over 75 with acute or convalescent COVID-19. Sequences were obtained from peripheral blood. The CDR3 DNA reads TGCGCCAGCAGCTTGGCTCCCTCCCGCGGGGAGCTGTTTTTT. It is translated as CASSLAPSRGELFF.